Presented here are 22 T cell receptor beta chains from one specimen sequenced in a study of T cells in localized non-small cell lung cancer. Data came from immunoSEQ multiplex PCR; TCRdb stores just in-frame clones and leaves some out. Of about 20,000 clones in the sample, 87% were seen once. This specimen consisted of PBMCs, obtained before any cancer treatment. The source of these receptors is a man aged 40 to 69 with stage II squamous cell lung carcinoma.

The chain carries TRBV7-6 and TRBJ1-5; a possible D gene is TRBD1 (6 bases). This CDR3 has 15 amino acids. V was pared by 5 bases and J by 3 bases, with 14 bases between. Germline V gene sequence: CDR1 SGHVS, CDR2 FNYEAQ. The CDR3 DNA reads as TGTGCCAGCAGCCTAGGGGGGGGATTCAATCAGCCCCAGCATTTT. Translation: CASSLGGGFNQPQHF.

V gene TRBV4-3 combines with J gene TRBJ2-2, with 8 nucleotides matching TRBD2. Germline loops: CDR1 LGHNA, CDR2 YSLEER. Losses at the gene ends were 4 bases for V and 1 base for J; bases not matched to a gene: 2. This CDR3 is 15 amino acids long. The CDR3 loop is CASSPSGGNTGELFF. In DNA, the CDR3 is TGCGCCAGCAGCCCGAGCGGGGGGAACACCGGGGAGCTGTTTTTT.

The chain employs TRBV28 and TRBJ1-3, with 7 bases that match TRBD1. Per germline, CDR1 MDHEN and CDR2 SYDVKM. V lost 3 bases to trimming and J lost 7 bases; unmatched junction nucleotides: 0. The CDR3 extends over 12 amino acids. The CDR3 DNA reads as TGTGCCAGCAGTTTCAGGGGGAACACCATATATTTT. Its translation is CASSFRGNTIYF. Combining the CDR3 with reference TRBV28 and TRBJ1-3 gives the whole variable domain DVKVTQSSRYLVKRTGEKVFLECVQDMDHENMFWYRQDPGLGLRLIYFSYDVKMKEKGDIPEGYSVSREKKERFSLILESASTNQTSMYLCASSFRGNTIYFGEGSWLTVV.

V and J are TRBV7-9 and TRBJ1-1, with D possibly matching TRBD1 (5 bases). Germline V CDR1 and CDR2: SEHNR, FQNEAQ (reference sequence). Trimming removed 5 bases at V and 5 bases at J, with 21 bases between. There are 16 residues in the CDR3. DNA for the CDR3: TGTGCCAGCAGCCCCCGGGGGGGGGTGCTGGGGACTGAAGCTTTCTTT. It translates to CASSPRGGVLGTEAFF.

V is TRBV10-2 and J is TRBJ1-1; no firm D call. The V and J ends lost 0 bases and 1 base respectively, with 12 bases between them. CDR1 WSHSY and CDR2 SAAADI come from the germline V gene. The CDR3 runs to 16 residues. CDR3 protein: CASSESRPNGNTEAFF. As DNA, the CDR3 is TGCGCCAGCAGTGAGTCGAGACCCAATGGGAACACTGAAGCTTTCTTT.

The chain recombines TRBV7-2 with TRBJ1-2; D ambiguous. CDR3 size: 13 residues. The germline CDR1 and CDR2 sequences are SGHTA and FQGNSA. Trimming cost V 1 base and J 2 bases, with 5 bases left between them. This CDR3 is CASSLVQNYGYTF. CDR3 DNA: TGTGCCAGCAGCTTAGTACAGAACTATGGCTACACCTTC.

The chain joins TRBV15 to TRBJ2-3, with TRBD2 identical over 9 bases. The CDR3 runs 16 residues. V shed 2 bases and J 5 bases; nucleotides not matched to a gene: 8. Germline-derived CDR1 and CDR2 are LNHNV and YYDKDF (reference sequence). CDR3 bases: TGTGCCACCAGCAGACGTAGCGGGAGCGCGCAAGATACGCAGTATTTT. This translates into CATSRRSGSAQDTQYF.

This chain joins TRBV9 and TRBJ2-5, with 11 bases that match TRBD2. The CDR3 is made up of 15 amino acids. Germline CDR1 and CDR2: SGDLS and YYNGEE. With 3 bases clipped from V and 1 base from J, the junction kept 2 bases outside the gene matches. This CDR3 reads CASSASGRPQETQYF. CDR3 sequence (DNA): TGTGCCAGCAGCGCTAGCGGGAGGCCCCAAGAGACCCAGTACTTC.

This chain joins TRBV4-2 and TRBJ1-2, with D uncertain. This CDR3 has 13 amino acids. The ends were cut back, 1 base at V and 4 bases at J, with 7 bases in the middle. Germline V CDR1 and CDR2: LGHNA, YNFKEQ. In DNA, the CDR3 is TGTGCCAGCAGCCAAGGGCAGATCTATGGCTACACCTTC. This encodes CASSQGQIYGYTF.

The chain links TRBV19 to TRBJ1-4, with D unclear. The CDR3 runs to 16 residues. Germline loops: CDR1 LNHDA, CDR2 SQIVND (reference sequence). V dropped 3 bases and J dropped 5 bases, with 16 bases sitting between them. The CDR3 protein is CASSIGSSGQNEKLFF. CDR3 nucleotides: TGTGCCAGTAGTATCGGGTCGAGCGGGCAAAATGAAAAACTGTTTTTT.

The chain employs TRBV11-1 and TRBJ2-1; 9 nucleotides line up with TRBD1. J lost 6 bases, V lost 5 bases, and 11 bases had no gene match. The CDR3 consists of 16 residues. The V gene's germline CDR1 is SGHAT and CDR2 FQDESV (reference sequence). The CDR3 DNA reads as TGTGCCAGCAGCCCCCCTCGGGACAGGGTCGGCAATGAGCAGTTCTTC. Its translation: CASSPPRDRVGNEQFF.

This clone was seen a handful of times. The genes are TRBV2 and TRBJ1-4; maybe TRBD1 (5 bases). The CDR3 totals 13 residues. V dropped 1 base and J dropped 12 bases, with 12 bases sitting between them. Germline CDR1 and CDR2: SNHLY and FYNNEI. The DNA of the CDR3 is TGTGCCAGCAGTGAAGTCGGGCAGGGCCAACTGTTTTTT. Translation: CASSEVGQGQLFF.

The table lists this clone with a count of one. This sequence joins TRBV30 and TRBJ2-6, with D unresolved. V was shortened by 2 bases and J by 0 bases, with 11 bases between the two germline ends. Germline V lookup: CDR1 GTSNPN, CDR2 SVGIG (reference sequence). This CDR3 comprises 16 residues. CDR3 protein: CAWSSWVDSGANVLTF. The DNA of the CDR3 is TGTGCCTGGAGTTCATGGGTGGACTCTGGGGCCAACGTCCTGACTTTC.

This sequence joins TRBV19 and TRBJ2-3; no definite D call. Germline CDR1 is LNHDA and CDR2 is SQIVND (reference sequence). The V end lost 3 bases, the J end lost 4 bases, and 8 bases lay between the germline ends. The CDR3 consists of 13 residues. DNA of the CDR3: TGTGCCAGTAGTATCCGAAGGGCAGATACGCAGTATTTT. It codes for CASSIRRADTQYF.

The rearrangement links TRBV29-1 to TRBJ2-3, with D possibly matching TRBD2 (7 bases). V lost 5 bases to trimming and J lost 0 bases, with 12 bases between them. Germline CDR1 reads SQVTM; CDR2 reads ANQGSEA. The CDR3 is 14 residues long. CDR3 in DNA: TGCAGCGTTACAGGGACTACTAGCACAGATACGCAGTATTTT. Amino acids: CSVTGTTSTDTQYF.

This rearrangement joins TRBV29-1 to TRBJ2-1; no definite D call. The V gene's germline CDR1 is SQVTM and CDR2 ANQGSEA. V was pared by 0 bases and J by 5 bases, with 14 bases between. The CDR3 length is 15 residues. CDR3 region: CSVEDLRRANNEQFF. The CDR3 DNA reads as TGCAGCGTTGAAGATCTTCGACGGGCGAACAATGAGCAGTTCTTC.

The rearrangement joins TRBV6-1 to TRBJ2-2; TRBD1 aligns across 7 bases. The CDR3 contains 14 residues. Trimming cost V 7 bases and J 3 bases; bases outside gene matches: 5. Germline values: CDR1 MNHNS, CDR2 SASEGT. CDR3 in DNA: TGTGCCAGCACTTTAGGACAGGACACCGGGGAGCTGTTTTTT. Translation gives CASTLGQDTGELFF.

V usage is TRBV7-6 and J usage is TRBJ2-3; 9 bases match TRBD2. Trimming removed 4 bases from V and 7 bases from J; junction bases left unmatched: 12. This CDR3 comprises 16 residues. Germline V gene data show CDR1 as SGHVS and CDR2 as FNYEAQ. The CDR3, as DNA: TGTGCCAGCAGCTATACCGGAGCGGGAGGTATAAATACGCAGTATTTT. Its translation: CASSYTGAGGINTQYF. The full variable domain, rest sourced from reference TRBV7-6 and TRBJ2-3, is GAGVSQSPRYKVTKRGQDVALRCDPISGHVSLYWYRQALGQGPEFLTYFNYEAQQDKSGLPNDRFSAERPEGSISTLTIQRTEQRDSAMYRCASSYTGAGGINTQYFGPGTRLTVL.

V usage is TRBV11-3 and J usage is TRBJ2-5, with 7 bases that match TRBD2. Germline V CDR1 and CDR2: SGHNT, YENEEA. The CDR3 totals 15 residues. J was trimmed by 0 bases and V by 5 bases; bases with no gene match: 6. CDR3 in DNA: TGTGCCAGCAGCCCAGGGCGGGGGTACCAAGAGACCCAGTACTTC. Its protein product is CASSPGRGYQETQYF.

This chain joins TRBV29-1 and TRBJ2-2, with 8 bases aligning to TRBD1. Germline CDR1 and CDR2: SQVTM and ANQGSEA. V trimming: 5 bases; J trimming: 1 base; junction bases outside the gene matches: 3. The CDR3 has 14 residues. CDR3 nucleotides: TGCAGCGTTCGGACAGGGATGAACACCGGGGAGCTGTTTTTT. Translated, it gives CSVRTGMNTGELFF.

The rearrangement uses TRBV11-2 and TRBJ2-5; 10 bases fit TRBD2. V dropped 5 bases and J dropped 5; count of bases not matched to a gene: 5. The CDR3 runs to 14 residues. Germline CDR1 and CDR2: SGHAT and FQNNGV. In DNA form, the CDR3 reads TGTGCCAGCAGCAAAGCGGGAGGGCGGGAGACCCAGTACTTC. Protein product: CASSKAGGRETQYF.

This clone has just a few counts. The chain combines TRBV5-8 with TRBJ1-4; tentatively, D is TRBD1 (5 bases). The germline gives CDR1 SGHTS, CDR2 YDEGEE. This CDR3 comprises 14 residues. V was pared by 8 bases and J by 0 bases, with 11 bases between. The CDR3 loop is CASRGGATNEKLFF. DNA of the CDR3: TGTGCCAGTCGGGGAGGGGCAACTAATGAAAAACTGTTTTTT.